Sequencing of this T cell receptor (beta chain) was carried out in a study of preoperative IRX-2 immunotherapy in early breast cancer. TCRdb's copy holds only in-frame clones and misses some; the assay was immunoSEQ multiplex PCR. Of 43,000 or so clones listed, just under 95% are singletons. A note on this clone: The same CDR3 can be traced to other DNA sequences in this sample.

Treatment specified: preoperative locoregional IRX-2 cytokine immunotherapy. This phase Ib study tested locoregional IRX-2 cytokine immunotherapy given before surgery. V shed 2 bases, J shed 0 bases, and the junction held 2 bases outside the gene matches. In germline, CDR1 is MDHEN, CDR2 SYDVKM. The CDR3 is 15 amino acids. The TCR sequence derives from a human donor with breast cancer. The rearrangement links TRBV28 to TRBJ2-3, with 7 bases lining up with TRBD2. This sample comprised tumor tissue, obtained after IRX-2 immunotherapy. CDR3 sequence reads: CASSLAGASTDTQYF. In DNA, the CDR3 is TGTGCCAGCAGTTTAGCGGGAGCTAGCACAGATACGCAGTATTTT.